This T cell receptor (beta chain) is from a study of CD8 T cells in ankylosing spondylitis. Study observations and caveats: For ankylosing spondylitis blood, a TCR beta motif of seven to nine highly homologous variants appeared characteristic. Earlier studies detected some motif variants in reactive arthritis synovial fluid and blood. Matched ankylosing spondylitis synovial fluid reportedly showed significant enrichment of disease-linked clones.

Quantitative 5'-RACE with molecular barcodes produced the TCR beta libraries. TCRdb re-called the 5' RACE reads through MiXCR, storing one row per CDR3 protein. The sample carries about 280,000 distinct CDR3 sequences, about 20% recorded once. In this sample, this clonotype turned up a few times. Its antigen is unidentified. With 0 bases removed from V and 16 bases from J, the gap between germline ends came to 19 bases. The germline V gene has CDR1 LGHDT and CDR2 YNNKEL (reference sequence). The CDR3 runs 15 residues. The chain couples TRBV3-1 to TRBJ1-6, with D possibly being TRBD1 (5 bases). The source is a male donor with ankylosing spondylitis or in good health (not recorded which). What was sequenced was blood, either unsorted or a sorted T cell fraction (not recorded which). The CDR3 spells CASSQDSLGGPGLHF. The CDR3 coding sequence is TGTGCCAGCAGCCAAGATTCCCTCGGGGGACCAGGTCTCCACTTT.